The following is a T cell receptor (beta chain) sequence with its context. Its antigen is unidentified. The data are from a study of CD4 T cells in relation to SARS-CoV-2 and coronaviruses. Study background: TCR beta CDR3s were sequenced after roughly 10-day antigen culture of PBMCs. No peptide or an HIV-1 Nef peptide pool served as negative control. Points from the study as a whole: SARS-CoV-2-driven expansion was significantly weaker in crossreactive than monoreactive clones.

TCRdb's copy holds only in-frame clones and misses some; the assay was immunoSEQ multiplex PCR. The sample yields tens of thousands of clones, 78% seen once. CD4+ T cells from unexposed donors were obtained before the COVID-19 pandemic (2011-2018). Isolation of CD4+ T cells took place after approximately 11 days in culture. Cells permitting, SARS-CoV-2 S/N and four cold-coronavirus spikes were tested on unexposed-donor CD4+ T cells. The material sequenced was CD4+ T cells from PBMCs, cultured in vitro. The clonotype comes from a human donor in good health.

CDR3: CASRMGPQETQYF. CDR3 nucleotide sequence: TGCGCCAGCAGGATGGGACCTCAAGAGACCCAGTACTTC. V is TRBV5-1 and J is TRBJ2-5; D could derive from TRBD1 or TRBD2 (5 bases each). The CDR3 spans 13 residues. CDR1 is SGHRS and CDR2 is YFSETQ in the germline V gene. V was pared by 5 bases and J by 2 bases, with 10 bases between.